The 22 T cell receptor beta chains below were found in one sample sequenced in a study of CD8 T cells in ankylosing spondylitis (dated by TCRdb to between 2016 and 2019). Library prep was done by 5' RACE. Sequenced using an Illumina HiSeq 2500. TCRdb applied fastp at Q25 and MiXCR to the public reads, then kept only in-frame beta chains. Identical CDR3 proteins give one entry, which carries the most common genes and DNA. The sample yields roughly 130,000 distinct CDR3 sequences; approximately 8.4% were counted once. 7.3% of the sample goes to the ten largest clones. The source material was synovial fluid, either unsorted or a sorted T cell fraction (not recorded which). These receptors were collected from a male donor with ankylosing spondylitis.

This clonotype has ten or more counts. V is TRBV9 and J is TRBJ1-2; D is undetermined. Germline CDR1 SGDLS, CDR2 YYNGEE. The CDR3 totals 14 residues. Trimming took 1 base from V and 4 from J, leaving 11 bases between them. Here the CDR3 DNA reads TGTGCCAGCAGCGTAACCCAGGTCCCCTATGGCTACACCTTC. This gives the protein CASSVTQVPYGYTF.

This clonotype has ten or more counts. The CDR3 DNA sequence: TGCAGTGCAGTTGGAAACACCATATATTTT. Protein product: CSAVGNTIYF. V usage is TRBV20-1 and J usage is TRBJ1-3; D call uncertain. CDR3 size: 10 residues. The V end lost 6 bases, the J end lost 3 bases, and 3 bases lay between the germline ends. The germline gives CDR1 DFQATT, CDR2 SNEGSKA (reference sequence).

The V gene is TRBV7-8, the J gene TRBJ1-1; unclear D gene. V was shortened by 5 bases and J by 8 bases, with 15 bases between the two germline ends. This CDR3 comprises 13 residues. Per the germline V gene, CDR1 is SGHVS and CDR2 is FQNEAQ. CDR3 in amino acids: CASSPSSGREAFF. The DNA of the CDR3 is TGTGCCAGCAGCCCTTCCTCCGGCAGAGAAGCTTTCTTT.

The CDR3 is CSWGLALTGEQYF. The DNA of the CDR3 is TGCAGCTGGGGGCTAGCGCTTACGGGGGAGCAGTACTTC. The chain carries TRBV20-1 and TRBJ2-7; tentatively, D is TRBD1 or TRBD2 (6 bases each). This CDR3 is built from 13 residues. The germline V gene encodes CDR1 DFQATT and CDR2 SNEGSKA (reference sequence).

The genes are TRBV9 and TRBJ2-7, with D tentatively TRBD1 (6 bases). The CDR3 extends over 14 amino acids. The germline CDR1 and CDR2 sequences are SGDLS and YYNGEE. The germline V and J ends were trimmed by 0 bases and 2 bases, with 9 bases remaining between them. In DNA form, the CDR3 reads TGTGCCAGCAGCGTAGGACAGGCCGCCTACGAGCAGTACTTC. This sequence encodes CASSVGQAAYEQYF.

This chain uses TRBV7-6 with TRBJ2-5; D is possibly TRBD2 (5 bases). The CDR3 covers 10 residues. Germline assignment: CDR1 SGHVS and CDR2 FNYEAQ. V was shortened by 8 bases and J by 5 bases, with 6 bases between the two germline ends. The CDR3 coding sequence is TGTGCCAGCGGCGGGGAGACCCAGTACTTC. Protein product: CASGGETQYF.

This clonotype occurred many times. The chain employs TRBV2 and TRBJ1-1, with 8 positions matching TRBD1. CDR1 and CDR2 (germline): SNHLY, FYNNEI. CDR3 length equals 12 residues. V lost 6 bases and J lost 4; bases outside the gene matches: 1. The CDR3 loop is CASSTGGTEAFF. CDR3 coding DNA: TGTGCCAGCAGCACAGGGGGCACTGAAGCTTTCTTT.

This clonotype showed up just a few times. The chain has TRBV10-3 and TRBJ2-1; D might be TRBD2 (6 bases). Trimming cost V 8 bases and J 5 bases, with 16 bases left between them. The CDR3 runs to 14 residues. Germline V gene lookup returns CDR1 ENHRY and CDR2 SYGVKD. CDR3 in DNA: TGTGCCATCTGCAGGGACTCCAGCGACAATGAGCAGTTCTTC. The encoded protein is CAICRDSSDNEQFF.

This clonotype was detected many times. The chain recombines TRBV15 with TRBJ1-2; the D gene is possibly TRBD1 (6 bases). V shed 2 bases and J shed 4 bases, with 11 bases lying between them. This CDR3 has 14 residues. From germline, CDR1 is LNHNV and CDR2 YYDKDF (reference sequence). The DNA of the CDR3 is TGTGCCACCAGCAGAAAAGGGGGAGGCTATGGCTACACCTTC. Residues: CATSRKGGGYGYTF.

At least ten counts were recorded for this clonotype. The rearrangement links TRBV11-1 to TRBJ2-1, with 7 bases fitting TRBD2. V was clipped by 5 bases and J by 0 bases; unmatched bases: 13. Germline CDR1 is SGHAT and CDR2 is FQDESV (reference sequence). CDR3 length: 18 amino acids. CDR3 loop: CASSTEVGGRSSYNEQFF. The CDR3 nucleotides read TGTGCCAGCAGCACAGAGGTTGGCGGGAGAAGCTCCTACAATGAGCAGTTCTTC.

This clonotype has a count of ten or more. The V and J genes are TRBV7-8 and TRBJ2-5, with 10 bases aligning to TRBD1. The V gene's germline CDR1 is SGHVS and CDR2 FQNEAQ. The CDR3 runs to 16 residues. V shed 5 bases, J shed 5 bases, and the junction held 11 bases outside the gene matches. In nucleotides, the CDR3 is TGTGCCAGCAGCCCAAGACAGGGGGCGCCTTGGGAGACCCAGTACTTC. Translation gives CASSPRQGAPWETQYF.

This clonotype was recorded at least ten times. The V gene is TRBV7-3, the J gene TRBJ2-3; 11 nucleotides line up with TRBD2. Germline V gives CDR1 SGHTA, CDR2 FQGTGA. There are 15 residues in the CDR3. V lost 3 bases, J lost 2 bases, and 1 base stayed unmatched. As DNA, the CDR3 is TGTGCCAGCAGCTTGACTAGCGGGGACACAGATACGCAGTATTTT. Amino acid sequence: CASSLTSGDTDTQYF.

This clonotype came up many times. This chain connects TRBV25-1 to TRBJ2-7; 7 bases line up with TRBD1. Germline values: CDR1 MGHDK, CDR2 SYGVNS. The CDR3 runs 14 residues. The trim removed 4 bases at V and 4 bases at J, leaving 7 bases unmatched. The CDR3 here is CASSAYLGQYEQYF. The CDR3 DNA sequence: TGTGCCAGCAGTGCGTACTTGGGACAGTACGAGCAGTACTTC.

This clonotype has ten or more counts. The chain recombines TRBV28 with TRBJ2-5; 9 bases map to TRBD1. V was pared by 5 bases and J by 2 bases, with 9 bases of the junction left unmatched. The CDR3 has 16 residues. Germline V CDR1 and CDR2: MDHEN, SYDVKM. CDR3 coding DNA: TGTGCCAGCAGTGGTACGGGACAGGGTTTTCAAGAGACCCAGTACTTC. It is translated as CASSGTGQGFQETQYF.

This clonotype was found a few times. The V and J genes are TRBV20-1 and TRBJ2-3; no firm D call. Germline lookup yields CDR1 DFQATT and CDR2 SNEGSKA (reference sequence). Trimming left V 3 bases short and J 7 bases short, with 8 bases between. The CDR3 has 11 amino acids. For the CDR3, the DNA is TGCAGTGCTAGGGCTCAGTATACGCAGTATTTT. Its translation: CSARAQYTQYF.

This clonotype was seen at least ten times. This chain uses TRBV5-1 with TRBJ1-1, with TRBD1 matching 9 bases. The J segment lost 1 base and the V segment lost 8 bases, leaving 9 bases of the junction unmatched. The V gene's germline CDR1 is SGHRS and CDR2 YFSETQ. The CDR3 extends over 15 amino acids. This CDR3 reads CASSRDRGENTEAFF. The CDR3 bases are TGCGCCAGTTCCAGAGACAGGGGGGAGAACACTGAAGCTTTCTTT. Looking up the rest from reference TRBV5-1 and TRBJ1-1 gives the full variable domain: KAGVTQTPRYLIKTRGQQVTLSCSPISGHRSVSWYQQTPGQGLQFLFEYFSETQRNKGNFPGRFSGRQFSNSRSEMNVSTLELGDSALYLCASSRDRGENTEAFFGQGTRLTVV.

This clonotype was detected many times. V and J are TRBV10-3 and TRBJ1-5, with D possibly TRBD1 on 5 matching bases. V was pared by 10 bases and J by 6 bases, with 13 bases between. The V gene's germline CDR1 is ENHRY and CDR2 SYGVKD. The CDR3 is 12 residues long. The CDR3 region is CATRDFGQPQHF. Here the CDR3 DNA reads TGTGCCACCAGGGACTTCGGTCAGCCCCAGCATTTT.

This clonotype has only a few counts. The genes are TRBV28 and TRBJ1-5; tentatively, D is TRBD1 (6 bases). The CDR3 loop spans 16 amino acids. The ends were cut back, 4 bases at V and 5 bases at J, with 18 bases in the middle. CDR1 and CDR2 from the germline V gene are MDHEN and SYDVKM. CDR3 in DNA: TGTGCCAGCAGTTCCTATGGGGAACAGGGTCATCAGCCCCAGCATTTT. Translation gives CASSSYGEQGHQPQHF.

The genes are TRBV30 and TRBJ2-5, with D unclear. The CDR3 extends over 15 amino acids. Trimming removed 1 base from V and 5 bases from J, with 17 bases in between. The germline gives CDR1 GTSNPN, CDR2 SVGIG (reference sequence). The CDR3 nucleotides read TGTGCCTGGAGTGCTGACCCGACTTTGGGGGAGACCCAGTACTTC. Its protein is CAWSADPTLGETQYF.

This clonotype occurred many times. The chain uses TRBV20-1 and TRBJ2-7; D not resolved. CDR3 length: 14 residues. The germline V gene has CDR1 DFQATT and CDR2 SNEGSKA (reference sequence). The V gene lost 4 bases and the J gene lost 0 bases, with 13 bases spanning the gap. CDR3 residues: CSAKRDVSSYEQYF. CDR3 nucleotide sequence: TGCAGTGCTAAAAGGGATGTAAGCTCCTACGAGCAGTACTTC.

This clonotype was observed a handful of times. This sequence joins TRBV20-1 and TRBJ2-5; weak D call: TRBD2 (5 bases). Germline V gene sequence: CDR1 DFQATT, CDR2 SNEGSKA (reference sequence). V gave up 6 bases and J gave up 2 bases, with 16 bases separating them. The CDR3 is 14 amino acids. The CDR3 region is CSAPRAEEQETQYF. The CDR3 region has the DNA TGCAGTGCCCCCAGAGCGGAAGAACAAGAGACCCAGTACTTC.

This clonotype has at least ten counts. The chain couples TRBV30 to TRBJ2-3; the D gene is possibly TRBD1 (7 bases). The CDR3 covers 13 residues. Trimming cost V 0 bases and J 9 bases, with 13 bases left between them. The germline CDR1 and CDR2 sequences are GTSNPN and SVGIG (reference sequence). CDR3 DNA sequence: TGTGCCTGGAGTGTCGACAGGGCGGGGACGCAGTATTTT. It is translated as CAWSVDRAGTQYF.